This is a list of T cell receptor beta chains from one sample in a study of identical twins. MiXCR, run by TCRdb on the 5' RACE reads, gives a single entry per CDR3 protein. The table shows some 710,000 distinct CDR3 sequences, with roughly 6% occurring only once. Sequencing was carried out using naive T cells sorted from blood. These receptors came from a man between 18 and 29 years old in good health. CDR3s include the opening cysteine and the closing phenylalanine or tryptophan. A row's size may be missing; if present it is once, few, many or a size class.

v_gene	abundance	CDR3aa
TRBV29-1	few	CSVNRDSGEKLFF
TRBV6-4	few	CASSDSDVTSELFF
TRBV12-3/TRBV12-4	few	CASSPFTGLNTEAFF
TRBV5-8	few	CASSFRTAYYGYTF
TRBV29-1	.	CSVESEGFQTQYF
TRBV11-1	few	CASSRGSAETQYF
TRBV9	few	CASSVEPDSYEQYF
TRBV7-3	few	CASSLIRRSYNEQFF
TRBV10-3	many	CAISEMQGGDTEAFF
TRBV29-1	many	CSVFGLQNEQFF
TRBV20-1	many	CSASSGAGEDEQYF
TRBV7-2	.	CASSPRLGATDTQYF
TRBV2	few	CASSESPSGRARYNEQFF
TRBV24-1	.	CATSDSRSGRNIQYF
TRBV29-1	many	CSVVGGENYEQYF
TRBV7-2	many	CASSLGAGYEQYF
TRBV5-4	.	CASSLVQGRTETQYF
TRBV5-6	few	CASSLARSHNYGYTF
TRBV20-1	many	CSASPEFETQYF
TRBV4-3	many	CASSQGTFRNYEQYF
TRBV6-1	many	CASTESRGRDGYTF
TRBV30	.	CAWSITSGSNLWETQYF
TRBV5-6	few	CASSRRGLGFSTGELFF
TRBV7-8	few	CASSLELPATGEQYF
TRBV5-1	many	CASSLWSGSKNNEQFF
TRBV7-2	.	CASSPEGLSSYNEQFF
TRBV20-1	many	CSADPSRSNQPQHF
TRBV19	.	CASRVLGGSDEQFF
TRBV7-3	few	CASSLWTGTSYEQYF
TRBV6-1	many	CASAGTSGYNEQFF
TRBV11-3	few	CASSPADFIQFF
TRBV20-1	.	CSARVGTGLETQNF
TRBV29-1	.	CSVGLLDEQFF
TRBV20-1	many	CSAVGLAGGPEQFF
TRBV5-1	few	CASSRDEGTQYF
TRBV4-2	many	CASSQDLPSQREAFF
TRBV4-1	few	CASSQLLAGSHNEQFF
TRBV24-1	many	CATSDQGLAGGLGLTGELFF
TRBV29-1	.	CSVVGRHANYGYTF
TRBV2	.	CASTTEANIQYF
TRBV11-3	.	CASDPTSGSPGELFF
TRBV12-3/TRBV12-4	few	CASSLILGKGTDTQYF